The TCR beta chain described here comes from a study of blood T cell repertoires in COVID-19. For the study at large: Samples representing acute and convalescent COVID-19 were sourced from the United States, Italy and Spain. In each case, the material was cDNA or gDNA derived from T cells, B-cell-depleted T cells, or PBMCs.

Original handling: Nucleated cell number was recorded as an estimate derived from reference gene primer amplification. Libraries were prepared by immunoSEQ multiplex PCR; TCRdb keeps only in-frame clonotypes and omits some of them. Clone size and the V and J calls come from that table; the DNA yielded D and trimming. The sample has roughly 100,000 clones; 70% to 90% are singletons. The CDR3 is made up of 13 amino acids. The V and J ends lost 1 base and 5 bases respectively, with 8 bases between them. The germline V gene encodes CDR1 LGHDT and CDR2 YNNKEL (reference sequence). This clone was picked up one time. The same CDR3 arises from other DNA sequences in this sample as well.

The V and J genes are TRBV3-1 (or the pseudogene TRBV3-2) and TRBJ2-5; maybe TRBD2 (6 bases). Specimen: peripheral blood. The clonotype originates from an older woman with acute or convalescent COVID-19. CDR3: CASSQVRGETQYF. DNA of the CDR3: TGTGCCAGCAGCCAAGTCCGGGGGGAGACCCAGTACTTC.